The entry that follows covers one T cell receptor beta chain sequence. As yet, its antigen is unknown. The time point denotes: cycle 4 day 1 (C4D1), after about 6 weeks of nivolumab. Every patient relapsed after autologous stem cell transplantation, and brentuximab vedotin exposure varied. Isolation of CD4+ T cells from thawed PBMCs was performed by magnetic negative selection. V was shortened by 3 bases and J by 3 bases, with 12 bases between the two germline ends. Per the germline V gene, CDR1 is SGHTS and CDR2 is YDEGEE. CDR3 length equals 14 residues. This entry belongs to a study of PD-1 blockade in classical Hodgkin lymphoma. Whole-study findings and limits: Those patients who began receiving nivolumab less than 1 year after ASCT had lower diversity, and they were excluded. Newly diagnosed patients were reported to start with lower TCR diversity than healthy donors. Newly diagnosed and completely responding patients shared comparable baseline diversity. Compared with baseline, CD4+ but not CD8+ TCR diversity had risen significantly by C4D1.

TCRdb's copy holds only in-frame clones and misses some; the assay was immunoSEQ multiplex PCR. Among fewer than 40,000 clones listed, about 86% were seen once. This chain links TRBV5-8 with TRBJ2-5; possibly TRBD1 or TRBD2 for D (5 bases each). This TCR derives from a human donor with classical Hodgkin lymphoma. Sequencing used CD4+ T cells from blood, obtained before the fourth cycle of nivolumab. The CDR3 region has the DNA TGTGCCAGCAGCTCCCTGGGGACGGAAGAGACCCAGTACTTC. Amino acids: CASSSLGTEETQYF.